This T cell receptor (beta chain) is drawn from a study of human versus mouse CDR3 diversity and MHC coevolution. Study results and caveats: Two of the three human donors had the lowest clonal inequality.

This clone has only a few counts. The antigen remains unidentified. Assay used: immunoSEQ multiplex PCR; TCRdb lists only in-frame clones, some missing. The sample has 55,000 to 65,000 clones, approximately 94% seen once. The CDR3 contains 15 residues. CDR1 and CDR2 from the germline V gene are SNHLY and FYNNEI. J gave up 2 bases and V 3 bases, and 3 bases lay outside the gene matches. This TCR was sampled from a person between 55 and 69 years old in good health. The sequenced sample was naive CD4+ T cells from blood. Subset meaning: CD45RO-negative CD62L-positive naive CD4 T cells. This chain joins TRBV2 and TRBJ1-5; 8 positions agree with TRBD1. As DNA, the CDR3 is TGTGCCAGCAGTGACAGGGGGCTTGGCAATCAGCCCCAGCATTTT. Protein: CASSDRGLGNQPQHF.